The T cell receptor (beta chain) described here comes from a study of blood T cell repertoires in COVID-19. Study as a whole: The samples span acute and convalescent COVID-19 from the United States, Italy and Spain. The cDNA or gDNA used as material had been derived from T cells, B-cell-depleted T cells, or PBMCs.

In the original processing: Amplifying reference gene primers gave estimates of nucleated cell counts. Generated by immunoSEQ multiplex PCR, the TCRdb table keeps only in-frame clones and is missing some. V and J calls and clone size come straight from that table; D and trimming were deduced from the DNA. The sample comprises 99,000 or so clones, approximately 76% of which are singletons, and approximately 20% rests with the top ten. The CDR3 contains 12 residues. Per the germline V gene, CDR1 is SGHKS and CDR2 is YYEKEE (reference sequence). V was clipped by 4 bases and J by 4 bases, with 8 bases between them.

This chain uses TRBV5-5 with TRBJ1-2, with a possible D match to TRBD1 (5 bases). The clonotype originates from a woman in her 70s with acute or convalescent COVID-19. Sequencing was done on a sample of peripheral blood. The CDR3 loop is CASSHDSYGYTF. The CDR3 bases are TGTGCCAGCAGCCACGACAGCTATGGCTACACCTTC.